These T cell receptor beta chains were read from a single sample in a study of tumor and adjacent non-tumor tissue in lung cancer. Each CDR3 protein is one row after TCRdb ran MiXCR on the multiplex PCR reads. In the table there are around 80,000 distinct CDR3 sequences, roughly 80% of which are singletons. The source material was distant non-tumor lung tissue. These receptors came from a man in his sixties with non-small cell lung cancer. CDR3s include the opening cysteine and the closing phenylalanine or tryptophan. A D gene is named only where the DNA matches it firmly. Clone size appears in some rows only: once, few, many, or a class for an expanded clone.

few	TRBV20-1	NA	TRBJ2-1	CSASSLLRGGNEQFF	TGTAGTGCTAGCTCTCTGTTGCGAGGGGGCAATGAGCAGTTCTTC
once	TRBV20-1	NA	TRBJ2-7	CSARDLRGDCEQCF	TGCAGTGCTAGAGACCTGAGAGGGGACTGCGAGCAGTGCTTC
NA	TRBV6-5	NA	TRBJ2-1	CASSYSYRPSSYNKQFF	TGTGCCAGTAGTTACTCGTACAGGCCGAGCTCCTACAATAAGCAATTCTTC
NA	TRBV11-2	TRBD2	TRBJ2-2	CASSFSGAVTGEPFF	TGTGCCAGCAGCTTCAGCGGGGCCGTGACCGGAGAGCCGTTTTTT
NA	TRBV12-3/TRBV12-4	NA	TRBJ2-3	CASIFRVGADTQYF	TGTGCCAGCATCTTCAGGGTGGGCGCAGATACGCAGTATTTT
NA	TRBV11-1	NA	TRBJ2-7	CASNSPGSGPYEQYF	TGTGCCAGCAACTCCCCGGGTAGCGGCCCTTACGAGCAGTACTTC
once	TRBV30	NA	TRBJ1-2	CAWSQDKTYGRGYTF	TGTGCCTGGTCCCAGGACAAAACCTACGGTCGAGGCTACACCTTC
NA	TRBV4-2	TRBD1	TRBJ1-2	CASSQFAGTGGRYDYTF	TGTGCCAGCAGCCAATTCGCCGGGACAGGGGGCCGATATGACTACACTTTC
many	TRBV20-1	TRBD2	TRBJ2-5	CSASNLAVETQYF	TGCAGTGCTAGTAATCTAGCGGTGGAGACCCAGTACTTC
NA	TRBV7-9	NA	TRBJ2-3	CASNQDPDTQYF	TGTGCCAGCAACCAGGACCCCGATACGCAGTATTTT
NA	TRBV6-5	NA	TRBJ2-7	CSSGNGGVTRYEQYF	TGTTCCAGCGGCAATGGGGGAGTCACTCGCTATGAACAGTACTTC
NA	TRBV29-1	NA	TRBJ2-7	CSALRGQDSGEQYF	TGCAGCGCCCTCCGGGGGCAGGACTCCGGCGAGCAGTACTTC
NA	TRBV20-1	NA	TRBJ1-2	CGATPGTTDGHTF	TGCGGTGCTACCCCAGGGACTACTGATGGCCACACCTTC
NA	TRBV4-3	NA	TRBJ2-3	CTSSQDRAGTTGTQYF	TGCACCAGCAGCCAAGATAGAGCGGGCACCACAGGTACGCAATATTTT
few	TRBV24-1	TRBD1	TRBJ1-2	CATSDSTGPRYGYTF	TGTGCCACCAGTGACTCGACAGGGCCGAGGTATGGCTACACCTTC
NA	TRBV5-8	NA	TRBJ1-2	CASSLGGTVYGYNF	TGTGCAAGCAGCTTGGGCGGGACCGTCTATGGCTACAACTTC
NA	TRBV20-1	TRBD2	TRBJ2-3	CSVRDLAGGLDTQYF	TGCAGTGTTAGAGATCTAGCGGGGGGGCTAGATACGCAGTATTTT
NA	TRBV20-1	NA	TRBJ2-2	CSARASGGGGNTGGLFF	TGCAGTGCTAGAGCTTCGGGTGGGGGAGGCAACACTGGGGGGCTGTTTTTT
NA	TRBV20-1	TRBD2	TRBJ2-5	CGARTASGRMETQYF	TGCGGTGCTAGAACGGCTAGCGGGAGGATGGAGACCCAGTACTTC
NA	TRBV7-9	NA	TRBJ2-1	CASSLLELEQLF	TGTGCCAGCAGCCTACTAGAGCTCGAGCAGTTATTC
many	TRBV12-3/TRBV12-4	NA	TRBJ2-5	CASSLSGTLGTQYF	TGTGCCAGCAGTTTAAGTGGGACCCTAGGGACCCAGTACTTC
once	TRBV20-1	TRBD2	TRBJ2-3	CNASGGRKTDMQYF	TGCAATGCTAGCGGAGGGAGGAAGACAGATATGCAGTATTTT
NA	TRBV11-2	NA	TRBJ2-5	CASSLNRGQQDTQYF	TGTGCCAGCAGTTTGAACCGGGGGCAACAAGATACCCAGTACTTC
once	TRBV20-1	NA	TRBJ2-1	CSASLLNNEQFF	TGCAGTGCTTCACTACTAAACAATGAGCAGTTCTTC
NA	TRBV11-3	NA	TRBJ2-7	CASSPRRPYKQYF	TGTGCCAGCAGCCCCCGGAGGCCCTACAAGCAATACTTC
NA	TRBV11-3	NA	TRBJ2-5	CANSLDPGAMRGETQYF	TGTGCCAACAGCTTAGATCCTGGCGCGATGAGGGGAGAGACCCAGTACTTC
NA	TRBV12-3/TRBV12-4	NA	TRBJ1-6	CVSRVGAISPLHF	TGTGTCAGCAGAGTCGGGGCTATTTCACCCCTTCACTTT
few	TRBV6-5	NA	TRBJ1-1	CASRGQPWNTEAFF	TGTGCCAGCAGGGGACAACCGTGGAACACTGAAGCTTTCTTT
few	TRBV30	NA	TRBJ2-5	CAWNPQLWETQYF	TGTGCCTGGAACCCACAGCTGTGGGAGACCCAGTACTTC
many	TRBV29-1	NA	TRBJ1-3	CSVAGGSGNTIYF	TGCAGCGTTGCGGGGGGCTCTGGAAACACCATATATTTT
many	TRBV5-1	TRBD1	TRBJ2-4	CASNSGTGGDIQYF	TGCGCCAGCAACTCCGGGACAGGGGGGGACATTCAGTACTTC
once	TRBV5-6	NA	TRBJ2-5	CASSLSTQETQYF	TGTGCCAGCAGCCTTTCCACTCAAGAGACCCAGTACTTC
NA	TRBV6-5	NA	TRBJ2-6	CATSLAGVSSGANVLTF	TGTGCCACCAGTTTAGCAGGGGTCAGCTCTGGGGCCAACGTCCTAACTTTC
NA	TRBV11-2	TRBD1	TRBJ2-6	CASRLVPKDRPFGANVLSF	TGTGCCAGCAGGTTAGTTCCAAAGGACAGGCCCTTTGGGGCCAACGTCCTGTCTTTC
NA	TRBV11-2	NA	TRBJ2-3	CTSSFGLKGTDTHYF	TGTACCAGCAGCTTCGGGCTAAAGGGCACAGATACGCATTATTTT
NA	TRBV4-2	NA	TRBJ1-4	CASSHLSVAGNQEKLFF	TGTGCCAGCAGCCATCTAAGCGTGGCGGGCAATCAGGAAAAACTGTTTTTT
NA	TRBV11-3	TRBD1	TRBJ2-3	CAVSFQGVDTQYF	TGTGCCGTCAGCTTTCAGGGGGTAGATACGCAGTATTTT
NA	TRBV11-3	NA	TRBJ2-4	CATSLSGTLTKNIQYF	TGTGCCACTAGCTTATCCGGGACACTCACCAAAAACATTCAGTACTTC
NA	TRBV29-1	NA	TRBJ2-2	CSVGGPGEPFF	TGCAGCGTTGGAGGACCGGGGGAGCCGTTTTTT
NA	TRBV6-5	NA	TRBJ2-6	CGSSYSEGVGANVLTF	TGTGGCAGCAGTTACTCAGAGGGGGTTGGGGCCAACGTCCTGACTTTC
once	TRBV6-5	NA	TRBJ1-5	CASTYLQGSYQPQHF	TGTGCCAGCACTTACCTACAGGGAAGCTATCAGCCTCAGCATTTT
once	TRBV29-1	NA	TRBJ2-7	CSVALMICEQYF	TGTAGCGTTGCCTTGATGATTTGCGAGCAGTACTTC
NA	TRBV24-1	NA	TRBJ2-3	CATSEGSSNQPQYF	TGTGCCACCAGCGAAGGTTCTAGCAATCAGCCCCAGTATTTT
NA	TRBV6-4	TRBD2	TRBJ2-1	CASSDSGTSFNEQFF	TGTGCCAGCAGTGACTCGGGGACTAGCTTCAATGAGCAGTTCTTC
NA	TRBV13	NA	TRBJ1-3	CASSLGPAGVGNTIYF	TGTGCCAGCAGCTTAGGCCCGGCAGGGGTTGGGAACACTATATATTTT
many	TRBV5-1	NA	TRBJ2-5	CASKLRDGFVETQYF	TGCGCCAGCAAGCTAAGGGACGGGTTTGTTGAGACCCAGTACTTC
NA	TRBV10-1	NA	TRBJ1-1	CASSHHGAGTEAFF	TGTGCCAGCAGTCACCATGGGGCCGGCACTGAAGCTTTCTTT
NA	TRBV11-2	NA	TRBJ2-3	CASSLVGRRGGNHTDTQYF	TGTGCCAGCAGCTTAGTGGGGAGGCGCGGGGGCAATCATACAGATACGCAGTATTTT
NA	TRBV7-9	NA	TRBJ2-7	CVSSWRYYEQYF	TGTGTCAGCAGCTGGCGGTACTACGAGCAGTACTTC
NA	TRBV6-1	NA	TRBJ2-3	CASGRHNSNQPQYF	TGTGCCAGCGGTAGGCACAATAGCAATCAGCCCCAGTATTTT
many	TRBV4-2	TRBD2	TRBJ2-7	CASSQGDLAGGGREQYF	TGTGCCAGCAGCCAAGGAGATCTAGCGGGAGGGGGTAGGGAGCAGTACTTC
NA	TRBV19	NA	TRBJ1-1	CASSYMGRGNTEAFF	TGTGCCAGTAGTTACATGGGAAGGGGGAACACTGAAGCCTTCTTT
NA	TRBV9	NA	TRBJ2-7	CASSVAPGLLYEQYF	TGTGCCAGCAGCGTAGCCCCGGGACTTTTATACGAGCAGTACTTC
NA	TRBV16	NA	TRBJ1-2	CASSQGANYGYTF	TGTGCCAGCAGCCAAGGGGCTAACTATGGCTACACCTTC
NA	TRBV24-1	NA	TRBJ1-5	CATSEDSSNQPQHF	TGTGCCACCAGTGAAGATTCAAGCAATCAGCCCCAGCATTTT
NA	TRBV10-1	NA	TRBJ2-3	CASSVEAGTHGTDTQYF	TGCGCCAGCAGTGTGGAGGCCGGGACTCACGGCACAGATACACAGTATTTT
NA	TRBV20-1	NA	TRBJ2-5	CSTSSETQNF	TGCAGTACTAGCTCGGAGACCCAGAACTTC
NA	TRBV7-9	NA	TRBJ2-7	CASSLGQGTVDEQYF	TGTGCCAGCAGCTTAGGGCAGGGTACGGTAGACGAGCAGTACTTC
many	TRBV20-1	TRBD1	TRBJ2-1	CSARPPGQGRPNEQFF	TGCAGTGCTAGGCCCCCGGGACAGGGTCGCCCTAATGAGCAGTTCTTC
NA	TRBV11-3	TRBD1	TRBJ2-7	CASNNRTGPSYEQYF	TGTGCCAGCAACAATAGGACAGGCCCTTCCTACGAGCAGTACTTC